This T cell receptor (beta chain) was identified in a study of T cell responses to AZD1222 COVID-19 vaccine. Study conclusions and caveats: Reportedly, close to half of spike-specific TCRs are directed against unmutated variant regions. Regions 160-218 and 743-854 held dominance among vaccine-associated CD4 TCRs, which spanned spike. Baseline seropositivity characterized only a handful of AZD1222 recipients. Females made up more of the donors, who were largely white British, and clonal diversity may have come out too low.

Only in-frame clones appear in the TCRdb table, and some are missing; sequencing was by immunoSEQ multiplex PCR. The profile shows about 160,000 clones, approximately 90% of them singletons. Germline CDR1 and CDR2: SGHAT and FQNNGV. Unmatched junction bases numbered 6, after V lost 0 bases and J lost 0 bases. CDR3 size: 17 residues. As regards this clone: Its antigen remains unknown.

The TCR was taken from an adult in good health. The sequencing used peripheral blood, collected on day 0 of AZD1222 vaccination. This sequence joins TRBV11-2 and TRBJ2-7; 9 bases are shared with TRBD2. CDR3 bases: TGTGCCAGCAGCTTAGAGCGGTCGACTAGCGGCTCCTACGAGCAGTACTTC. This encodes CASSLERSTSGSYEQYF.